Each of the 23 T cell receptor beta chains below was sequenced from the same sample in a study of Ad26.COV2.S vaccination and SARS-CoV-2 variants. The sample's treatment: 19 received Ad26.COV2.S at low or high dose, single or two shots; 5 received placebo; per-sample allocation not given. Following the first vaccine or placebo injection, samples were taken on day 63. TCRdb's table, derived via immunoSEQ multiplex PCR, lists solely in-frame clones and lacks some. The sample has about 240,000 clones; over 75% are singletons. The sample in question was peripheral blood, obtained in a trial of Ad26.COV2.S vaccine versus placebo. These receptors all come from a person aged 18-65 years who received the Ad26.COV2.S COVID-19 vaccine or a placebo.

This sequence joins TRBV5-1 and TRBJ1-5, with a weak D call TRBD1 (6 bases). Trimming shortened V by 1 base and J by 5 bases, and 13 bases separated the two germline ends. The CDR3 is 15 residues long. Germline assignment: CDR1 SGHRS and CDR2 YFSETQ. DNA for the CDR3: TGCGCCAGCAGCTTGAGTGGGGGGCGAGATCAGCCCCAGCATTTT. Its translation: CASSLSGGRDQPQHF. Together with reference TRBV5-1 and TRBJ1-5, the CDR3 gives the full variable domain: KAGVTQTPRYLIKTRGQQVTLSCSPISGHRSVSWYQQTPGQGLQFLFEYFSETQRNKGNFPGRFSGRQFSNSRSEMNVSTLELGDSALYLCASSLSGGRDQPQHFGDGTRLSIL.

This chain joins TRBV4-3 and TRBJ2-5, with 16 nucleotides matching TRBD2. Looked up from germline, CDR1 is LGHNA and CDR2 is YSLEER. CDR3 length: 20 residues. With V trimmed by 2 bases and J by 0 bases, 9 bases remained unmatched. The CDR3 coding sequence is TGCGCCAGCAGCCAAAAACCGGGACTAGCGGGAGGGGTGTACCAAGAGACCCAGTACTTC. It codes for CASSQKPGLAGGVYQETQYF.

The chain links TRBV9 to TRBJ2-2; D is uncertain. From germline, CDR1 is SGDLS and CDR2 YYNGEE. Trimming left V 0 bases short and J 4 bases short, with 4 bases between. This CDR3 has 13 residues. CDR3 sequence (DNA): TGTGCCAGCAGCGTAGCGGGCACCGGGGAGCTGTTTTTT. Translated, it gives CASSVAGTGELFF.

This clone has just a few counts. CDR3 DNA sequence: TGTGCCACCAGCAGAGTGGGGCAGGGCCTCGGGAATGAGCAGTTCTTC. Translating gives CATSRVGQGLGNEQFF. This chain connects TRBV15 to TRBJ2-1; tentative D call: TRBD1 (5 bases). The CDR3 sequence is 16 residues long. In germline, CDR1 is LNHNV, CDR2 YYDKDF (reference sequence). V shed 1 base and J shed 7 bases, with 17 bases lying between them.

This chain links TRBV18 with TRBJ2-3, with D possibly being TRBD1 or TRBD2 (5 bases each). Germline-derived CDR1 and CDR2 are KGHSH and LQKENI. The CDR3 has 14 amino acids. Trimming took 2 bases from V and 0 from J, leaving 6 bases between them. The CDR3 DNA is TGTGCCAGCTCACCAGGGGACAGCACAGATACGCAGTATTTT. This codes for CASSPGDSTDTQYF.

The rearrangement uses TRBV14 and TRBJ2-7; D not resolved. CDR3 length: 13 amino acids. V was shortened by 1 base and J by 4 bases, with 8 bases between the two germline ends. Germline lookup yields CDR1 SGHDN and CDR2 FVKESK. As DNA, the CDR3 is TGTGCCAGCAGCCAAGTTGTCGCTTACGAGCAGTACTTC. It specifies CASSQVVAYEQYF.

The chain recombines TRBV9 with TRBJ2-7; perhaps D is TRBD1 or TRBD2 (5 bases each). Trimming left V 6 bases short and J 5 bases short, with 18 bases between. This CDR3 comprises 14 residues. CDR1 and CDR2 (germline): SGDLS, YYNGEE. For the CDR3, the DNA is TGTGCCAGCAACCGGGTGGGGGTAGGAAACGAGCAGTACTTC. It translates to CASNRVGVGNEQYF.

In regard to this clone: A read error may produce the germline difference seen at one junction end. The rearrangement uses TRBV19 and TRBJ1-5; no clear D gene. Germline lookup yields CDR1 LNHDA and CDR2 SQIVND (reference sequence). The CDR3 loop spans 15 amino acids. In nucleotides, the CDR3 is TGTGCCAGCAGTAGGTTAATAGCGGGGAATCAGCCCCAGCATTTT. This gives the protein CASSRLIAGNQPQHF.

This clone was seen more than once but under ten times. The rearrangement links TRBV29-1 to TRBJ1-2, with D maybe TRBD1 (5 bases). The CDR3 runs to 12 residues. The V and J ends lost 7 bases and 8 bases respectively, with 17 bases between them. Germline values: CDR1 SQVTM, CDR2 ANQGSEA. The CDR3 DNA reads TGCAGCGCGGGGGGGTCCTCCTTCGGCTACACCTTC. This translates into CSAGGSSFGYTF.

The J gene is TRBJ2-1, the V gene TRBV12-3 or TRBV12-4; tentatively, D is TRBD1 or TRBD2 (5 bases each). Trimming pared 6 bases from V and 9 bases from J, leaving 15 bases between. The CDR3 is 13 residues long. The CDR3 DNA reads as TGTGCCAGCAGAACCGGGACGGAGTCTGAGCAGTTCTTC. This translates into CASRTGTESEQFF.

This chain uses TRBV7-2 with TRBJ1-5, with no clear D. Deletions cut 5 bases from V and 9 bases from J, with 14 bases between. Germline CDR1 is SGHTA and CDR2 is FQGNSA. There are 13 residues in the CDR3. The CDR3: CASSPGRIMPQHF. The CDR3, as DNA: TGTGCCAGCAGCCCCGGTCGTATCATGCCCCAGCATTTT.

This chain links TRBV7-2 with TRBJ1-6, with 8 bases matching TRBD1. Trimming took 0 bases from V and 6 from J; bases not matched to a gene: 4. CDR1 and CDR2 from the germline V gene are SGHTA and FQGNSA. The CDR3 is 16 amino acids. CDR3 sequence (DNA): TGTGCCAGCAGCTTAGCGAGTACAGGGGGTAATTCACCCCTCCACTTT. Its translation is CASSLASTGGNSPLHF.

The chain uses TRBV18 and TRBJ1-6; 7 positions agree with TRBD1. Germline V gene sequence: CDR1 KGHSH, CDR2 LQKENI. With 5 bases clipped from V and 7 bases from J, the junction kept 8 bases outside the gene matches. CDR3 size: 15 residues. The CDR3 is CASSDRAGGNSPLHF. CDR3 DNA: TGTGCCAGCTCAGATCGGGCAGGGGGAAATTCACCCCTCCACTTT.

This chain connects TRBV19 to TRBJ2-6; D tentatively reads TRBD1 or TRBD2 (6 bases each). Trimming cost V 0 bases and J 6 bases, with 18 bases left between them. Per germline, CDR1 LNHDA and CDR2 SQIVND (reference sequence). The CDR3 sequence is 18 residues long. This chain's CDR3 is CASSIDPPGARSANVLTF. CDR3 bases: TGTGCCAGTAGTATAGATCCCCCGGGGGCCCGGTCGGCCAACGTCCTGACTTTC. The whole variable domain, remainder taken from reference TRBV19 and TRBJ2-6, is DGGITQSPKYLFRKEGQNVTLSCEQNLNHDAMYWYRQDPGQGLRLIYYSQIVNDFQKGDIAEGYSVSREKKESFPLTVTSAQKNPTAFYLCASSIDPPGARSANVLTFGAGSRLTVL.

This sequence joins TRBV7-2 and TRBJ2-7; the match to TRBD2 covers 8 bases. This CDR3 comprises 15 residues. Trimming removed 6 bases from V and 6 bases from J; junction bases left unmatched: 13. Germline CDR1 is SGHTA and CDR2 is FQGNSA. This CDR3 is CASSFSGGGAGEQYF. The DNA of the CDR3 is TGTGCCAGCAGTTTCAGCGGGGGTGGGGCCGGCGAGCAGTACTTC.

The table lists this clone with a few counts. The V gene is TRBV28, the J gene TRBJ1-6; D may be TRBD1 (5 bases). V shed 1 base and J shed 6 bases, with 10 bases lying between them. This CDR3 has 15 amino acids. CDR1 and CDR2 (germline): MDHEN, SYDVKM. The CDR3 coding sequence is TGTGCCAGCAGTTTATCGGGAGGGACTAATTCACCCCTCCACTTT. It encodes CASSLSGGTNSPLHF.

The sample holds a few counts of this clone. The rearrangement joins TRBV6-6 to TRBJ1-1; D unresolved. Germline values: CDR1 MNHNY, CDR2 SVGAGI (reference sequence). V lost 2 bases, J lost 6 bases, and 7 bases lay in between. The CDR3 spans 12 residues. CDR3 nucleotide sequence: TGTGCCAGCAGTTACAGGAGCTCTGAAGCTTTCTTT. Translation: CASSYRSSEAFF.

The chain employs TRBV25-1 and TRBJ1-2; 7 bases match TRBD1. CDR3 length equals 15 residues. With 2 bases clipped from V and 4 bases from J, the junction kept 7 bases outside the gene matches. Germline lookup yields CDR1 MGHDK and CDR2 SYGVNS. The CDR3: CASSEIWDSGYGYTF. The CDR3 DNA follows: TGTGCCAGCAGTGAAATTTGGGACAGCGGCTATGGCTACACCTTC.

The CDR3: CASSQDGSGGTYNEQFF. In nucleotides, the CDR3 is TGTGCCAGCAGCCAAGATGGCAGCGGGGGTACCTACAATGAGCAGTTCTTC. V is TRBV3-1 (or the pseudogene TRBV3-2) and J is TRBJ2-1, with TRBD2 matching 8 bases. CDR3 length: 17 amino acids. With 0 bases clipped from V and 2 bases from J, the junction kept 6 bases outside the gene matches. The germline V gene has CDR1 LGHDT and CDR2 YNNKEL (reference sequence).

The CDR3: CASSPDVGALAGELFF. The CDR3 bases are TGTGCCAGCAGCCCCGACGTGGGGGCGCTGGCCGGGGAGCTGTTTTTT. The chain carries TRBV5-6 and TRBJ2-2; TRBD1 might be the D (6 bases). The CDR3 extends over 16 amino acids. CDR1 SGHDT and CDR2 YYEEEE come from the germline V gene. Trimming took 4 bases from V and 6 from J, leaving 19 bases between them.

This chain links TRBV16 with TRBJ2-7; 8 positions match TRBD1. Looked up from germline, CDR1 is KGHSY and CDR2 is FQNENV. Losses at the gene ends were 3 bases for V and 3 bases for J; bases not matched to a gene: 4. The CDR3 is made up of 14 amino acids. The CDR3 region is CASSHTDRVYEQYF. CDR3 nucleotide sequence: TGTGCCAGCAGCCACACGGACAGGGTCTACGAGCAGTACTTC.

J is TRBJ2-7 and V is TRBV19; 8 bases agree with TRBD1. Looked up from germline, CDR1 is LNHDA and CDR2 is SQIVND (reference sequence). The CDR3 contains 14 residues. With 5 bases clipped from V and 0 bases from J, the junction kept 3 bases outside the gene matches. This chain's CDR3 is CASSWTGSSYEQYF. DNA of the CDR3: TGTGCCAGTAGTTGGACAGGGAGCTCCTACGAGCAGTACTTC.

This chain connects TRBV7-9 to TRBJ2-3, with 7 bases matching TRBD1. Germline assignment: CDR1 SEHNR and CDR2 FQNEAQ (reference sequence). This CDR3 contains 14 residues. V lost 10 bases and J lost 1; bases outside the gene matches: 8. CDR3 sequence reads: CATKGARGTDTQYF. In DNA, the CDR3 is TGTGCCACTAAGGGGGCCCGAGGCACAGATACGCAGTATTTT.